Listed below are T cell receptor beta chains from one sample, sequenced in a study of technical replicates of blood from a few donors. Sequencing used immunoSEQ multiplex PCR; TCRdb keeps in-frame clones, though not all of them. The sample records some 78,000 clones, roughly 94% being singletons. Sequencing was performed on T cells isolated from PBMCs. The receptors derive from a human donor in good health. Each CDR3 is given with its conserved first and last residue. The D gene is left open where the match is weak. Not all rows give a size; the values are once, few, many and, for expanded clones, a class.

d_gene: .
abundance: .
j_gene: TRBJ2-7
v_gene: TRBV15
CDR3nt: TGTGCCACCAGCAGGCCCCCCAGCTCCTACGAGCAGTACTTC
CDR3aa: CATSRPPSSYEQYF

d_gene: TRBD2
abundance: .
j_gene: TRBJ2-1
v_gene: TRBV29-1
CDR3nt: TGCAGCGTTGATGGTCTGGCGGGAGGGCCATATGAGCAGTTCTTC
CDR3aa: CSVDGLAGGPYEQFF

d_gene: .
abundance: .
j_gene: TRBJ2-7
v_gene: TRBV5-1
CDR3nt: TGCGCCAGCAGCTTGTTGGGGAGCTCCTACGAGCAGTACTTC
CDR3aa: CASSLLGSSYEQYF

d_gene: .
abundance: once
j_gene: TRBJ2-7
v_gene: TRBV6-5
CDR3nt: TGTGCCAGCAGGATATTTCAGGGATCCTACGAGCAGTACTTC
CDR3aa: CASRIFQGSYEQYF

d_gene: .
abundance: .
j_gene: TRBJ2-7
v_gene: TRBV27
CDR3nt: TGTGCCAGCAGTATAAAAAGGGGCCTTTCCTACGAGCAGTACTTC
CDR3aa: CASSIKRGLSYEQYF

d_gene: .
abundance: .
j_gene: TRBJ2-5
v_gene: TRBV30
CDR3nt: TGTGCCTGGAGTGCGGTGGGGGGAGAGACCCAGTACTTC
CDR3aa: CAWSAVGGETQYF

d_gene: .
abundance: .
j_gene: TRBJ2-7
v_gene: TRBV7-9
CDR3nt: TGTGCCGGGCTCTTACCAGGCGAGCAGTACTTC
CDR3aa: CAGLLPGEQYF

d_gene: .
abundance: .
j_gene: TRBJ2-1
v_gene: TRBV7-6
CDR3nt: TGTGCCAGCAGCTTAGTTATCGGGAGCACCTACAATGAGCAGTTCTTC
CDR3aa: CASSLVIGSTYNEQFF

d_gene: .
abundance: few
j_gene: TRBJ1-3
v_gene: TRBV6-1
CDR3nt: TGTGCCAGCAGCCCTAGCTCTGGAAACACCATATATTTT
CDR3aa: CASSPSSGNTIYF

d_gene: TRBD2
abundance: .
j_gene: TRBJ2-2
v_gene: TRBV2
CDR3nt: TGTGCCATCCGGGGGGGGTTAGGGGAGCTGTTTTTT
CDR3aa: CAIRGGLGELFF

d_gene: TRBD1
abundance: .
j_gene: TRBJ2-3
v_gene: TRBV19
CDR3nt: TGTGCCAGTAGTGGACAGGGGGCGAGAGCAGATACGCAGTATTTT
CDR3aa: CASSGQGARADTQYF

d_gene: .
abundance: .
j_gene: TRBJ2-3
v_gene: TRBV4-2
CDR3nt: TGTGCCAGCAGGGCCACAGATACGCAGTATTTT
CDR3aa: CASRATDTQYF

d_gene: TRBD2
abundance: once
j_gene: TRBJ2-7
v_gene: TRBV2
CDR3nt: TGTGCCAGCGGGGGGGGAGGGGCCTACGAGCAGTACTTC
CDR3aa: CASGGGGAYEQYF

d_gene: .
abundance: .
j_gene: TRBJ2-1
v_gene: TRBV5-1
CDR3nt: TGCGCCAGCATGAGCCTTCAGGGGTTCGACTACAATGAGCAGTTCTTC
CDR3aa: CASMSLQGFDYNEQFF

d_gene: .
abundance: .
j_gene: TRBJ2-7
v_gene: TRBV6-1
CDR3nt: TGTGCCAGCAGTGAAGCGCGGGTTTACGAGCAGTACTTC
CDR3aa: CASSEARVYEQYF

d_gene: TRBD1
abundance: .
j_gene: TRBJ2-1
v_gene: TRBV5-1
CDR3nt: TGCGCCAGCAGCTTGGGACAGGGAGAGGATGAGCAGTTCTTC
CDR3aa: CASSLGQGEDEQFF

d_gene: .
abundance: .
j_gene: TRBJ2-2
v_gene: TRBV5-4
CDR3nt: TGTGCCAGCAGCTTAGTAGAAAGAACCGGGGAGCTGTTTTTT
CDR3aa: CASSLVERTGELFF

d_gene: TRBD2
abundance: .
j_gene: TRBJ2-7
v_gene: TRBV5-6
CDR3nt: TGTGCCAGCAGCTTGTTACCGGGAGGGCCCTACGAGCAGTACTTC
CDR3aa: CASSLLPGGPYEQYF

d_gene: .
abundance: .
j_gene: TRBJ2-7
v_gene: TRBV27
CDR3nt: TGTGCCAGCAGTTTATTCGGTACAGGGTCCTACGAGCAGTACTTC
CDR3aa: CASSLFGTGSYEQYF

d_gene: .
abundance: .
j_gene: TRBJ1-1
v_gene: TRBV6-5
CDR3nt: TGTGCCAGCAGTTACTCGAGGGGGACTGAAGCTTTCTTT
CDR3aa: CASSYSRGTEAFF

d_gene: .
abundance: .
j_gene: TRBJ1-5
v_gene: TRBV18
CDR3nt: TGTGCCAGCTCAAAATCGGGGGGTCTTCAGCCCCAGCATTTT
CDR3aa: CASSKSGGLQPQHF

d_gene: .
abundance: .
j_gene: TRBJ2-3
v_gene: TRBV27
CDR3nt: TGTGCCAGCAGTCCCTTGAGCACAGATACGCAGTATTTT
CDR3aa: CASSPLSTDTQYF

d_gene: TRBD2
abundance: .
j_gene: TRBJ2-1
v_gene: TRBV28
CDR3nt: TGTGCCAGCAGATCCGGGGGAGCGGGAGGGTCCTACAATGAGCAGTTCTTC
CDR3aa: CASRSGGAGGSYNEQFF

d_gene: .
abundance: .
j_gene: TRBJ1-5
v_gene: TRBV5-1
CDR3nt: TGCGCCAGCAGCCCTGGCGGGGGGGGCAATCAGCCCCAGCATTTT
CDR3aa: CASSPGGGGNQPQHF

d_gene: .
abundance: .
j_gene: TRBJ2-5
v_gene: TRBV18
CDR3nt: TGTGCCAGCTCACGGACTCGACAAGAGACCCAGTACTTC
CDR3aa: CASSRTRQETQYF

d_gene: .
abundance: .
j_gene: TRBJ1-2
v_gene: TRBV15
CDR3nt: TGTGCCACCAGCGCGAACCTAGGGGGGGGTGTCCCATTAATCTTC
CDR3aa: CATSANLGGGVPLIF

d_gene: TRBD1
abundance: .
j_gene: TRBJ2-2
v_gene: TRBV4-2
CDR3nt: TGTGCCAGCAGCCCGGGGACAGATAACACCGGGGAGCTGTTTTTT
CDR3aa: CASSPGTDNTGELFF

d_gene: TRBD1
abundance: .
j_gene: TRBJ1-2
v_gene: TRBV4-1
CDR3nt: TGCGCCAGCAGCCAAGATTTACAGGGGGCCCACTATGGCTACACCTTC
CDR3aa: CASSQDLQGAHYGYTF

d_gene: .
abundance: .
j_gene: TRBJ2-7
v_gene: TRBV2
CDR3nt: TGTGCCAGCAGTGAAGTAGGGGGGACAGCAGGTTTCGAGCAGTACTTC
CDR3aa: CASSEVGGTAGFEQYF

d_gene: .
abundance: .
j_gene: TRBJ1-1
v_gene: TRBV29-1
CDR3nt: TGCAGCGGGAGGACGGGAGCCACTGAAGCTTTCTTT
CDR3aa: CSGRTGATEAFF

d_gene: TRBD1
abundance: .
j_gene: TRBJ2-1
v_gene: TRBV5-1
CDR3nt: TGCGCCAGCAGCTTGGTTCCGGGACAGACCTACAATGAGCAGTTCTTC
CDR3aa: CASSLVPGQTYNEQFF

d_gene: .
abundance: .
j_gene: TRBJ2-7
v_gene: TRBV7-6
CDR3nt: TGTGCCAGCACCCTAGAGCAGGGCCTCTCCTACGAGCAGTACTTC
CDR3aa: CASTLEQGLSYEQYF

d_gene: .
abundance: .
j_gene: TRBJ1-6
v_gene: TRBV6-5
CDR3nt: TGTGCCAGCAAGGGTGAAGGGGTTTCACCCCTCCACTTT
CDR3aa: CASKGEGVSPLHF

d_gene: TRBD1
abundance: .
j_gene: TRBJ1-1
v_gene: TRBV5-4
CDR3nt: TGTGCCAGCAGCTTGGCCGTAACGCAGGGGGCGGGCAACACTGAAGCTTTCTTT
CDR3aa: CASSLAVTQGAGNTEAFF

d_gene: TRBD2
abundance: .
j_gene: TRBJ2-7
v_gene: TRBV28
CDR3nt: TGTGCCAGCAGTCAAACTAGCGGGAGGGCCGACGAGCAGTACTTC
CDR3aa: CASSQTSGRADEQYF

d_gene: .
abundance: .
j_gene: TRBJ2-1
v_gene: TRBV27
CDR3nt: TGTGCCAGCAGTTTGATCGGGGGACTCTATGGGAATGAGCAGTTCTTC
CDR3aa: CASSLIGGLYGNEQFF

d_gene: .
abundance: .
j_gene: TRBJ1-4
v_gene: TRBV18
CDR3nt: TGTGCCAGCTCACGTGAACCGGTCTTTAATGAAAAACTGTTTTTT
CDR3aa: CASSREPVFNEKLFF

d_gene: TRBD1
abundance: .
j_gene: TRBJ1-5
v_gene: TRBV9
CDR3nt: TGTGCCAGCAGCGCCCACGACAGGGCCCCAGGGCAGCCCCAGCATTTT
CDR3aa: CASSAHDRAPGQPQHF

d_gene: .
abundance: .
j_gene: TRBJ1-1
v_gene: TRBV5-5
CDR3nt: TGTGCCAGCAGCCCATGGACAGAACCTGAAGCTTTCTTT
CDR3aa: CASSPWTEPEAFF

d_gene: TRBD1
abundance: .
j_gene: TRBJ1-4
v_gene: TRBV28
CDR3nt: TGTGCCAGCAGGACAGGGGGCGCGTCTAATGAAAAACTGTTTTTT
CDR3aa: CASRTGGASNEKLFF

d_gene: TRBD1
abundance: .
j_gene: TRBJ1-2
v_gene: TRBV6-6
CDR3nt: TGTGCCAGCACCTCATCCGGGACAGGACTTTATGGCTACACCTTC
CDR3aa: CASTSSGTGLYGYTF

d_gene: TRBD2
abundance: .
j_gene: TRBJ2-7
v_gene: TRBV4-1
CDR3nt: TGCGCCAGCAGCCCCTGGGGACTAGCGGAGTACGAGCAGTACTTC
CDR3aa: CASSPWGLAEYEQYF

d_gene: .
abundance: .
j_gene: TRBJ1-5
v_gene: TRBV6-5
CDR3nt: TGTGCCAGCAGTTACTCTTTGCGGGGCCGCAATCAGCCCCAGCATTTT
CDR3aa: CASSYSLRGRNQPQHF

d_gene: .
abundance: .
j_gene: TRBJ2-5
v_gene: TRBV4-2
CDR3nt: TGTGCCAGCAGCCACGAGGCGTACCAAGAGACCCAGTACTTC
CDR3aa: CASSHEAYQETQYF

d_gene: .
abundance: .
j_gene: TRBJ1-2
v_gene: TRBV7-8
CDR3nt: TGTGCCAGCAGCTTAAAGAGCCCTTATCCATATGGCTACACCTTC
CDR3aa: CASSLKSPYPYGYTF